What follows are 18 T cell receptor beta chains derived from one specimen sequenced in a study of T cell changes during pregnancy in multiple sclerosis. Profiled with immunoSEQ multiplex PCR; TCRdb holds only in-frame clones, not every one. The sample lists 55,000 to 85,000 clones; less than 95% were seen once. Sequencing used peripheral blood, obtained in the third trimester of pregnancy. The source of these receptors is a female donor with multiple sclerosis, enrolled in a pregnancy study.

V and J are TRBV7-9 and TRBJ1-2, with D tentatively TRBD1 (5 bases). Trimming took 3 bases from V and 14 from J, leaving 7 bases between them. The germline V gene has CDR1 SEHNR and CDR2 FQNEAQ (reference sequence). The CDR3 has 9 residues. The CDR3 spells CASSLGGTF. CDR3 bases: TGTGCCAGCAGCTTGGGGGGGACCTTC.

The CDR3 here is CASRDRTNTGELFF. As DNA, the CDR3 is TGTGCCAGCAGGGACAGGACGAACACCGGGGAGCTGTTTTTT. The chain recombines TRBV11-1 with TRBJ2-2, with 7 bases fitting TRBD1. The CDR3 contains 14 residues. V shed 6 bases and J 0 bases; nucleotides not matched to a gene: 1. Germline V CDR1 and CDR2: SGHAT, FQDESV (reference sequence).

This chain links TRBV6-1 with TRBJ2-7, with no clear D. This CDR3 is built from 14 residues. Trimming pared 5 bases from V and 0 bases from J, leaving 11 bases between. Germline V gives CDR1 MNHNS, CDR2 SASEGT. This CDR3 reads CASSRPDNSYEQYF. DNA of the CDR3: TGTGCCAGCAGTCGCCCCGACAACTCCTACGAGCAGTACTTC.

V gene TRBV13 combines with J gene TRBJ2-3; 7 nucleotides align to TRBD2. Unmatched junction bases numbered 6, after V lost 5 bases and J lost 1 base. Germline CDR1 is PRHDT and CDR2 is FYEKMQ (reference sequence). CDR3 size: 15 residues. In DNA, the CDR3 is TGTGCCAGCAGCACCCTAGCGGAGGGCACAGATACGCAGTATTTT. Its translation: CASSTLAEGTDTQYF. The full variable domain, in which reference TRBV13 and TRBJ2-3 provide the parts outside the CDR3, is AAGVIQSPRHLIKEKRETATLKCYPIPRHDTVYWYQQGPGQDPQFLISFYEKMQSDKGSIPDRFSAQQFSDYHSELNMSSLELGDSALYFCASSTLAEGTDTQYFGPGTRLTVL.

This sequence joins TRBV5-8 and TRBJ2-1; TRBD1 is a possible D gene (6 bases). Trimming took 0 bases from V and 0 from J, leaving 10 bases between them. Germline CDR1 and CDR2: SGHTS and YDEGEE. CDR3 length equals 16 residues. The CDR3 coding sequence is TGTGCCAGCAGCTTGGAAGGGGGAAGCTCCTACAATGAGCAGTTCTTC. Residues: CASSLEGGSSYNEQFF.

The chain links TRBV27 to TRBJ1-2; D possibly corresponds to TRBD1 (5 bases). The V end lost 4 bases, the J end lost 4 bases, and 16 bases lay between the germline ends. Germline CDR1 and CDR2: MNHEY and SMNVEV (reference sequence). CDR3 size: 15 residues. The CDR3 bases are TGTGCCAGCAGTTCAACCCCAGACAGCCGCTATGGCTACACCTTC. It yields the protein CASSSTPDSRYGYTF.

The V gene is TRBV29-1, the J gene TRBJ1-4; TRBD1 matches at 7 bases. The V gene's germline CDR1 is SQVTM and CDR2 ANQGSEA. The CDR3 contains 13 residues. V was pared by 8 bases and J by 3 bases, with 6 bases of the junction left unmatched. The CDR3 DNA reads TGCAGCTACCTGCAGGGGGCTAATGAAAAACTGTTTTTT. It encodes CSYLQGANEKLFF.

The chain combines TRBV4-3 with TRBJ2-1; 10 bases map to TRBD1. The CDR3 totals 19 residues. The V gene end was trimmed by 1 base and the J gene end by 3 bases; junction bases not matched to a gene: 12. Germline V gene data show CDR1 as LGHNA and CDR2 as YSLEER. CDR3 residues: CASSQGAIYGTGVYNEQFF. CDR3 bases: TGCGCCAGCAGCCAAGGAGCTATATACGGGACAGGGGTCTACAATGAGCAGTTCTTC.

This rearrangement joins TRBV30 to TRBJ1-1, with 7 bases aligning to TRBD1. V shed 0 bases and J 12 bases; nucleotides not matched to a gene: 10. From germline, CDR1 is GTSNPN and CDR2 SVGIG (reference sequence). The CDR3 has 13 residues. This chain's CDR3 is CAWSVKGQSEPFF. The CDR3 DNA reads TGTGCCTGGAGTGTAAAGGGACAGTCGGAACCTTTCTTT.

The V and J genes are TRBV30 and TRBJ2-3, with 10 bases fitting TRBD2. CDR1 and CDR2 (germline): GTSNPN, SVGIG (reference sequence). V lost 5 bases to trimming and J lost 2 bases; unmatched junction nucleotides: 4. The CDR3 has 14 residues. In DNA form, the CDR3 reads TGTGCCTGGTTGCTAGCGGGGGTCACAGATACGCAGTATTTT. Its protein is CAWLLAGVTDTQYF.

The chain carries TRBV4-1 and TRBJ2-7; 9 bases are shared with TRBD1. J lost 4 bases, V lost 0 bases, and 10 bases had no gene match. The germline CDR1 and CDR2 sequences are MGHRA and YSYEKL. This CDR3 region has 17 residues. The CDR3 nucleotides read TGCGCCAGCAGCCAAGAGCCCTCGGGACAGGGTATTTACGAGCAGTACTTC. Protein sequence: CASSQEPSGQGIYEQYF.

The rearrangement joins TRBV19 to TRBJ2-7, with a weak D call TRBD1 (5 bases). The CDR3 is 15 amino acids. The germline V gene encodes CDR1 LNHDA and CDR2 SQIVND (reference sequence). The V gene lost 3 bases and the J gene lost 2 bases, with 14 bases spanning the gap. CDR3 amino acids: CASSMVPGLTYEQYF. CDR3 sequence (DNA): TGTGCCAGTAGTATGGTACCAGGGCTGACCTACGAGCAGTACTTC.

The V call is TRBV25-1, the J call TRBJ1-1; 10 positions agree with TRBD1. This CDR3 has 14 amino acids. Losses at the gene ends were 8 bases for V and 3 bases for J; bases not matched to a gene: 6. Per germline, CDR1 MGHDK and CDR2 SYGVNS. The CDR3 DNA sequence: TGTGCCAGCTCCATGACAGGGGGCTACACTGAAGCTTTCTTT. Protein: CASSMTGGYTEAFF.

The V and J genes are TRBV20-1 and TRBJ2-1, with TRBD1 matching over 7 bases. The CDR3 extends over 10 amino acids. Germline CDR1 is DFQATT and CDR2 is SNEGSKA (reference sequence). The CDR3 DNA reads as TGCAGAGCAGGGGGCAATGAGCAGTTCTTC. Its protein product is CRAGGNEQFF.

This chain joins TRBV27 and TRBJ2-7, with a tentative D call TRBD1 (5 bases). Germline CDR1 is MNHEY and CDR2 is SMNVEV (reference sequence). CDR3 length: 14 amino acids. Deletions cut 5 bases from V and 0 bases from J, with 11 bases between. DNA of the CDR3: TGTGCCAGCAGTCGACAGAACCCCTCCTACGAGCAGTACTTC. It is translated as CASSRQNPSYEQYF.

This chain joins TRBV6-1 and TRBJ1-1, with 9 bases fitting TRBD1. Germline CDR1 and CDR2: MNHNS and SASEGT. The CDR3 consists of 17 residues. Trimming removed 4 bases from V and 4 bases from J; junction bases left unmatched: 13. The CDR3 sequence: CASSAGTGGGWGTEAFF. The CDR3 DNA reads TGTGCCAGCAGTGCGGGCACAGGGGGCGGATGGGGCACTGAAGCTTTCTTT.

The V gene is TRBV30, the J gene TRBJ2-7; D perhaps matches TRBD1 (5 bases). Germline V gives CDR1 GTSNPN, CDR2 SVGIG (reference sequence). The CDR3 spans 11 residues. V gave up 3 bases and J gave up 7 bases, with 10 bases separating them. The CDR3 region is CAWSRVGEQYF. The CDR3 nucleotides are TGTGCCTGGAGCAGGGTGGGGGAGCAGTACTTC. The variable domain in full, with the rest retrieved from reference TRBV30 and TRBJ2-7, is SQTIHQWPATLVQPVGSPLSLECTVEGTSNPNLYWYRQAAGRGLQLLFYSVGIGQISSEVPQNLSASRPQDRQFILSSKKLLLSDSGFYLCAWSRVGEQYFGPGTRLTVT.

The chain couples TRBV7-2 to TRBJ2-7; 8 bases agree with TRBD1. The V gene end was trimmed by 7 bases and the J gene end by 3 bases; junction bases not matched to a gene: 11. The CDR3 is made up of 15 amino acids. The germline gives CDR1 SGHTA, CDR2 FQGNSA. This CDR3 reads CASTPGAGTGYEQYF. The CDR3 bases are TGTGCCAGCACACCGGGGGCCGGGACAGGCTACGAGCAGTACTTC.